This T cell receptor beta chain was documented in a study of memory CD4+ T cells and cytomegalovirus serostatus. V dropped 4 bases and J dropped 3; count of bases not matched to a gene: 2. This CDR3 spans 17 amino acids. Per germline, CDR1 SEHNR and CDR2 FQNEAQ (reference sequence). TCRdb's copy holds only in-frame clones and misses some; the assay was immunoSEQ multiplex PCR. The sample lists about 25,000 clones, 60% to 80% occurring once. Single viable CD3+CD4+CD8-CD45RO+ cells were sorted as the memory CD4+ T cells. Donors' CMV status reflects serum IgG against pp150, pp28, p38, p52. The material sequenced was memory CD4+ T cells from blood. The chain uses TRBV7-9 and TRBJ2-2; 16 nucleotides align to TRBD2. The TCR originated in an adult in good health and CMV-seronegative. CDR3 sequence (DNA): TGTGCCAGCAGCTGGGGACTAGCGGGAGGGGACACCGGGGAGCTGTTTTTT. Its protein product is CASSWGLAGGDTGELFF.